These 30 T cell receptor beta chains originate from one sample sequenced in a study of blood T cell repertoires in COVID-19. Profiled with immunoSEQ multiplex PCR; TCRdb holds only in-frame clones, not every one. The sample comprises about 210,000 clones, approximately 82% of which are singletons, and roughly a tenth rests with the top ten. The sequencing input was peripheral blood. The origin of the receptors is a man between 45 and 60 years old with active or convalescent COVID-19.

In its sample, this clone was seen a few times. The CDR3 bases are TGCGCCAGCAGAATTGACAGCAACCCCTACGAGCAGTACGTC. Its protein is CASRIDSNPYEQYV. The gene calls are TRBV10-2 and TRBJ2-7, with D possibly TRBD1 on 5 matching bases. CDR3 size: 14 residues. V was cut by 6 bases and J by 2 bases, with 14 bases left in between. Germline V gene data show CDR1 as WSHSY and CDR2 as SAAADI.

This chain's CDR3 is CSVVSPRLRQNTEAFF. CDR3 coding DNA: TGCAGCGTTGTTTCTCCACGCCTGCGGCAGAACACTGAAGCTTTCTTT. The V and J genes are TRBV29-1 and TRBJ1-1, with D uncertain. The ends were cut back, 4 bases at V and 1 base at J, with 19 bases in the middle. This CDR3 spans 16 amino acids. Germline V gives CDR1 SQVTM, CDR2 ANQGSEA.

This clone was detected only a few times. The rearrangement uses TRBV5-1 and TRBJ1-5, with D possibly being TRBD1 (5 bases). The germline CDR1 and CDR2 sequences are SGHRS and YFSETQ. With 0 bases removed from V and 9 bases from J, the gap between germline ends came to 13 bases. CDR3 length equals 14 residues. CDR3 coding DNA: TGCGCCAGCAGCTTGGGGGCAGGGCTGTGGCCCCAGCATTTT. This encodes CASSLGAGLWPQHF.

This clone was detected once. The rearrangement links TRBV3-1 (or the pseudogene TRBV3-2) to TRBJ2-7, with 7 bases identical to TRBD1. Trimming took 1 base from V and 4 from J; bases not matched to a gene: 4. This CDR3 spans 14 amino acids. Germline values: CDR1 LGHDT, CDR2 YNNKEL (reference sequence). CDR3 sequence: CASSQVGQPYEQYF. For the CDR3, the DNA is TGTGCCAGCAGCCAAGTGGGACAGCCGTACGAGCAGTACTTC.

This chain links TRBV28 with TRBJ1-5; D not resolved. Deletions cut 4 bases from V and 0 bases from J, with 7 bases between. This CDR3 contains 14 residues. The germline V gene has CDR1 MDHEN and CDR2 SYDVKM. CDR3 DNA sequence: TGTGCCAGCAGTTCGGGGTATAGCAATCAGCCCCAGCATTTT. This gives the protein CASSSGYSNQPQHF.

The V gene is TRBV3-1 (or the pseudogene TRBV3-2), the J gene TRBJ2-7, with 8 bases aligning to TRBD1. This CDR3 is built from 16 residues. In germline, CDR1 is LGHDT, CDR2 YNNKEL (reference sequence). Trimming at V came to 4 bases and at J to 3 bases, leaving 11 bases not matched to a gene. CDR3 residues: CASSPHPGQGYYEQYF. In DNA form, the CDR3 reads TGTGCCAGCAGCCCCCACCCCGGACAGGGTTACTACGAGCAGTACTTC.

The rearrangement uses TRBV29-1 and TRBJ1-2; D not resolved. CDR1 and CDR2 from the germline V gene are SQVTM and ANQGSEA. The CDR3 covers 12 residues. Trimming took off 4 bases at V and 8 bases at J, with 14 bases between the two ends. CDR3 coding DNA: TGCAGCGTTGGCACGGTGATAAGAGGCTACACCTTC. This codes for CSVGTVIRGYTF.

The CDR3 sequence: CASRAKGRNTEAFF. As DNA, the CDR3 is TGTGCCAGCAGGGCGAAGGGGCGGAACACTGAAGCTTTCTTT. The chain couples TRBV3-1 (or the pseudogene TRBV3-2) to TRBJ1-1, with D possibly matching TRBD1 (5 bases). The CDR3 is made up of 14 amino acids. V shed 6 bases and J shed 1 base, with 12 bases lying between them. CDR1 LGHDT and CDR2 YNNKEL come from the germline V gene (reference sequence).

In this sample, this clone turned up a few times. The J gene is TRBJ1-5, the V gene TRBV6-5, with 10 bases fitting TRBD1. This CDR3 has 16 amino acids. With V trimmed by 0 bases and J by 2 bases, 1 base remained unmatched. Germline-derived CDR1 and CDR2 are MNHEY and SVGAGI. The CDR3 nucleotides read TGTGCCAGCAGTTACTCGGGGACAGGGGGCAATCAGCCCCAGCATTTT. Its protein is CASSYSGTGGNQPQHF.

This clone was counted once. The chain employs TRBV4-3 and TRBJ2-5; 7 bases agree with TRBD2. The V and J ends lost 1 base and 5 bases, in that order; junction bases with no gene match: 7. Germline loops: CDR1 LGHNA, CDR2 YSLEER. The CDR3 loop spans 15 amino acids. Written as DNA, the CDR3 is TGCGCCAGCAGCCAAGTCCGCGGGGGAGAGGAGACCCAGTACTTC. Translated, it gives CASSQVRGGEETQYF.

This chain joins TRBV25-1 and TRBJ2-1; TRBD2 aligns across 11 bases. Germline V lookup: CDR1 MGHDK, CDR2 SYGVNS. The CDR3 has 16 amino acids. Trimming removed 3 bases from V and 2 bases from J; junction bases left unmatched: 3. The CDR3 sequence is CASSDSLAGAYNEQFF. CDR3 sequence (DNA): TGTGCCAGCAGTGACTCACTAGCGGGAGCCTACAATGAGCAGTTCTTC.

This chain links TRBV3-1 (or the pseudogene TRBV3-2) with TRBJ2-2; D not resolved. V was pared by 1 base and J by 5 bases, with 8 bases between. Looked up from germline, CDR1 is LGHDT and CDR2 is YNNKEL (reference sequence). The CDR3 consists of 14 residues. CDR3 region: CASSQGLRTGELFF. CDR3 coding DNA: TGTGCCAGCAGCCAAGGGTTGAGGACCGGGGAGCTGTTTTTT.

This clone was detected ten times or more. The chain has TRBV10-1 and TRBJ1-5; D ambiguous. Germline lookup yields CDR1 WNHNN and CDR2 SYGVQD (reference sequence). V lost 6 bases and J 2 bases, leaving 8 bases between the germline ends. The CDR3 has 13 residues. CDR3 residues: CASSLGCNQPQHF. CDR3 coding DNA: TGCGCCAGCAGCCTCGGGTGCAATCAGCCCCAGCATTTT.

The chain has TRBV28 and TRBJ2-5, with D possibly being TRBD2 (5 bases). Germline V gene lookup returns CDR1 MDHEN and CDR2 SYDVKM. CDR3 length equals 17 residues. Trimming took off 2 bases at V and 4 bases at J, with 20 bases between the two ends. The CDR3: CASSLAGKGPRGETQYF. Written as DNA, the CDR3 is TGTGCCAGCAGTTTAGCCGGGAAGGGCCCCCGGGGAGAGACCCAGTACTTC.

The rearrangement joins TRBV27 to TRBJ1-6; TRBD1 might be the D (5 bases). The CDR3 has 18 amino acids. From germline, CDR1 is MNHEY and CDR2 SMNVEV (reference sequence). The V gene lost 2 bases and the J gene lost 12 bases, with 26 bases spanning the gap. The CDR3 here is CASSLVRDGNWRAQPLHF. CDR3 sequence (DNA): TGTGCCAGCAGTTTAGTCAGGGACGGGAATTGGAGGGCCCAACCCCTCCACTTT.

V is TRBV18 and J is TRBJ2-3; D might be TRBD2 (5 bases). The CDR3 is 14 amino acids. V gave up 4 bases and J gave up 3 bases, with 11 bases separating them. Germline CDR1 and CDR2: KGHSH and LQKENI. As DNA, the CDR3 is TGTGCCAGCTCACTCGGACCGGGGACAGATACGCAGTATTTT. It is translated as CASSLGPGTDTQYF.

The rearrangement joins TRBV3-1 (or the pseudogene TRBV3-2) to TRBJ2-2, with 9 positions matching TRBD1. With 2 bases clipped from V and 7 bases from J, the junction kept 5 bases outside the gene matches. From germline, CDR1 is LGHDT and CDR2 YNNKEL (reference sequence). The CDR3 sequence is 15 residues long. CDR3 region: CASSQMDRGGGELFF. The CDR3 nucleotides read TGTGCCAGCAGCCAAATGGACAGGGGTGGCGGGGAGCTGTTTTTT.

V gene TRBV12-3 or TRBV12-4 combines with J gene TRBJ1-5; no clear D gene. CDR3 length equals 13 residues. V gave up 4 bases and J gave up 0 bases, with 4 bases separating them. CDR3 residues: CASSYYSNQPQHF. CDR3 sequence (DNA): TGTGCCAGCAGTTACTATAGCAATCAGCCCCAGCATTTT.

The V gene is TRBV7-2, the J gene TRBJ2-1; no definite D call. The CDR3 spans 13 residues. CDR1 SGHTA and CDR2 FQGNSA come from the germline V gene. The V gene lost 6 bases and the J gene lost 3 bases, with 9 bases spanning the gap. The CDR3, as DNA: TGTGCCAGCAGAATTGACAACTACAATGAGCAGTTCTTC. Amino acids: CASRIDNYNEQFF.

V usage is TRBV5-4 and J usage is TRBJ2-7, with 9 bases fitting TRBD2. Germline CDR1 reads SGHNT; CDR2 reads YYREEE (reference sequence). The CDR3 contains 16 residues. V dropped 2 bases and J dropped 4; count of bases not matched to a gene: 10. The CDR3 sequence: CASSFSRAGGVYEQYF. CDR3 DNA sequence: TGTGCCAGCAGCTTCTCGCGGGCGGGAGGGGTGTACGAGCAGTACTTC.

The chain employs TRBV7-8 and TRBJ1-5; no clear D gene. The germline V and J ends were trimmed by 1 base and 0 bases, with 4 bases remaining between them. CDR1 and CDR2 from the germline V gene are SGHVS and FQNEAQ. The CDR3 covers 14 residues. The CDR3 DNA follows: TGTGCCAGCAGCTTAGTAAATAGCAATCAGCCCCAGCATTTT. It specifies CASSLVNSNQPQHF.

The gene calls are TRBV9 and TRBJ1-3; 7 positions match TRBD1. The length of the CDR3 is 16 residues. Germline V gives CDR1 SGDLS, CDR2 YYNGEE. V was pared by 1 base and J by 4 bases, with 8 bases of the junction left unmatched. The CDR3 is CASSVRPGQAGNTIYF. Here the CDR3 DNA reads TGTGCCAGCAGCGTACGACCTGGACAGGCCGGAAACACCATATATTTT.

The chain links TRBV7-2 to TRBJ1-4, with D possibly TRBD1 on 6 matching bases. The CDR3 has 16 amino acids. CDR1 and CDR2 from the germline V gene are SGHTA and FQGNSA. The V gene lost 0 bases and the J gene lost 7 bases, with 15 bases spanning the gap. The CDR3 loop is CASSLALRQGSEKLFF. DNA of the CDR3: TGTGCCAGCAGCTTAGCGCTGAGGCAGGGGAGTGAAAAACTGTTTTTT.

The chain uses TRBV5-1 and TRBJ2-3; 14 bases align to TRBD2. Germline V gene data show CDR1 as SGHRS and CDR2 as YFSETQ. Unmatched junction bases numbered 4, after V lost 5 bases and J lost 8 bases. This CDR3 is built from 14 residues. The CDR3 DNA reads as TGCGCCAGCAGGACTAGCGGGGGGGCCGCTACGCAGTATTTT. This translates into CASRTSGGAATQYF.

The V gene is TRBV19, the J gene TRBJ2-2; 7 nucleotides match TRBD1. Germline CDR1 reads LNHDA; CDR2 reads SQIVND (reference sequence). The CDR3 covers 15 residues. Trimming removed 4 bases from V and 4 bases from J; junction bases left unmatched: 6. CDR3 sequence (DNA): TGTGCCAGTAGTACGACAGGGTGGGGCACCGGGGAGCTGTTTTTT. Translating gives CASSTTGWGTGELFF.

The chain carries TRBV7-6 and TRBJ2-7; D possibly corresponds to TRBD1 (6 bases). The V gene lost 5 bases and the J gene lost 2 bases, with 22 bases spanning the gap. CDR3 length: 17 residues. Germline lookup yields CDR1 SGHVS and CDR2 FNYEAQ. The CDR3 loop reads CASSQQGWGRWTYEQYF. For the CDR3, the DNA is TGTGCCAGCAGCCAACAGGGTTGGGGGAGATGGACCTACGAGCAGTACTTC.

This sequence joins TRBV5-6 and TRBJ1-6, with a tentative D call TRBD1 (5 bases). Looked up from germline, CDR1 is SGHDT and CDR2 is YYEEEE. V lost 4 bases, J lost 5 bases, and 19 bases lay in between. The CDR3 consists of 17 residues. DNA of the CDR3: TGTGCCAGCAGCCCGGTGGGGGGTGGAGGTAATAATTCACCCCTCCACTTT. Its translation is CASSPVGGGGNNSPLHF.

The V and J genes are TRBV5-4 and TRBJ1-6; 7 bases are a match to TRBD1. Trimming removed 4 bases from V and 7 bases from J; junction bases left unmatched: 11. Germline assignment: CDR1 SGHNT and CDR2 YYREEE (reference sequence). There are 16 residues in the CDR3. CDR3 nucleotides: TGTGCCAGCAGCGCGCGCCCAGGGGGGTTAAATTCACCCCTCCACTTT. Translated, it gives CASSARPGGLNSPLHF.

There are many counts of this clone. The CDR3 bases are TGTGCCAGCAGACAGGGGATGGGTCAGCCCCAGCATTTT. It encodes CASRQGMGQPQHF. This chain joins TRBV2 and TRBJ1-5, with 7 bases aligning to TRBD1. Trimming cost V 6 bases and J 6 bases; bases outside gene matches: 5. The CDR3 is 13 amino acids. Germline lookup yields CDR1 SNHLY and CDR2 FYNNEI.

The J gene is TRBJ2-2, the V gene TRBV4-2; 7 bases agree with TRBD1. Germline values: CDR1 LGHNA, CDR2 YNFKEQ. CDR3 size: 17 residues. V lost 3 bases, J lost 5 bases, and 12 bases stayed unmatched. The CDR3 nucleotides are TGTGCCAGCAGCCAGGTTACAGGGGACCCGGGGACCGGGGAGCTGTTTTTT. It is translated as CASSQVTGDPGTGELFF.